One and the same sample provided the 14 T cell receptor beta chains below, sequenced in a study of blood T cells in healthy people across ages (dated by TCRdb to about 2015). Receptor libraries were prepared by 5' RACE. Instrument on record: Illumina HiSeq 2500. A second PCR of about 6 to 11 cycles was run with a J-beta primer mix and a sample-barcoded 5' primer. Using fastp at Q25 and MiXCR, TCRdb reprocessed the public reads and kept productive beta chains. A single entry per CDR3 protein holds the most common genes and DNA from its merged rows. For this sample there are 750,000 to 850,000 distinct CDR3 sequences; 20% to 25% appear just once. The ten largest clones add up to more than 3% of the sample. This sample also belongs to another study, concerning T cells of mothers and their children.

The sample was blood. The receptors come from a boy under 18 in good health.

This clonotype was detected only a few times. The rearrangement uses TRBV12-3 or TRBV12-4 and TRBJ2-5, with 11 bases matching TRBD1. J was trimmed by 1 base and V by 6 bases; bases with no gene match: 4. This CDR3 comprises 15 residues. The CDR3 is CASSPGTGGQETQYF. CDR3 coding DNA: TGTGCCAGCAGCCCCGGGACAGGGGGCCAAGAGACCCAGTACTTC.

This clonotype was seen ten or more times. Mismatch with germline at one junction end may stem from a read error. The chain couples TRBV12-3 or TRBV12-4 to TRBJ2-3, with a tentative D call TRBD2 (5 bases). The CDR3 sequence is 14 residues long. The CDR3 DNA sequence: TGTGCCAGCAGCTTAGGACGGGACACAGATACGCAGTATTTT. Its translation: CASSLGRDTDTQYF.

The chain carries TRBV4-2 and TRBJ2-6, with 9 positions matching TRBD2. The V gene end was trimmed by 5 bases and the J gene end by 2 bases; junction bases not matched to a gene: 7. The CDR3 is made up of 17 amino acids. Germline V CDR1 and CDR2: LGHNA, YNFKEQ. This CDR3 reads CASSRTSEKAGANVLTF. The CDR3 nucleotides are TGTGCCAGCAGCAGGACTAGCGAGAAGGCTGGGGCCAACGTCCTGACTTTC.

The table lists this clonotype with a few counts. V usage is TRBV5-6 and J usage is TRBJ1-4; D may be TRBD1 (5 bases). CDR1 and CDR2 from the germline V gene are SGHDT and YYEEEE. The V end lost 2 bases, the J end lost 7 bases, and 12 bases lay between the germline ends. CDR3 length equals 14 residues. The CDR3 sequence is CASSLAQGGEKLFF. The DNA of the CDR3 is TGTGCCAGCAGCTTAGCGCAGGGCGGTGAAAAACTGTTTTTT.

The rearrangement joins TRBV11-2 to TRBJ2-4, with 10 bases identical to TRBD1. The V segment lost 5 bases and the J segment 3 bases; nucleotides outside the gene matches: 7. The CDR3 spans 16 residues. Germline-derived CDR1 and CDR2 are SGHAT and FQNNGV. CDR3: CASSKPGQGNKNIQYF. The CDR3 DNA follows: TGTGCCAGCAGCAAACCGGGACAGGGGAACAAAAACATTCAGTACTTC. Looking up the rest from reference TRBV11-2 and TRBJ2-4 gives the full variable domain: EAGVAQSPRYKIIEKRQSVAFWCNPISGHATLYWYQQILGQGPKLLIQFQNNGVVDDSQLPKDRFSAERLKGVDSTLKIQPAKLEDSAVYLCASSKPGQGNKNIQYFGAGTRLSVL.

This CDR3 is CASSLDWTGGNGYTF. Here the CDR3 DNA reads TGTGCCAGCAGCTTAGACTGGACAGGGGGAAATGGCTACACCTTC. V is TRBV7-2 and J is TRBJ1-2; 10 nucleotides line up with TRBD1. Germline CDR1 and CDR2: SGHTA and FQGNSA. The CDR3 has 15 residues. With 1 base clipped from V and 6 bases from J, the junction kept 5 bases outside the gene matches.

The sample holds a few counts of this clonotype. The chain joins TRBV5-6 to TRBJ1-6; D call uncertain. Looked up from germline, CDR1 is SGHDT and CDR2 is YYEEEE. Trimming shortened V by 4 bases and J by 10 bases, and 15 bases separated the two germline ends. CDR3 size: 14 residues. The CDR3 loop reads CASSPAGLGSPLHF. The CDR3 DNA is TGTGCCAGCAGCCCGGCGGGGTTAGGATCACCCCTCCACTTT.

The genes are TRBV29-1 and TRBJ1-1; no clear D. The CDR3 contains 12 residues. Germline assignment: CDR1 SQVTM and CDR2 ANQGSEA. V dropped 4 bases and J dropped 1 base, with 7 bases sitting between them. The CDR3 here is CSVVSENTEAFF. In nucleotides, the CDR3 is TGCAGCGTTGTTTCAGAGAACACTGAAGCTTTCTTT.

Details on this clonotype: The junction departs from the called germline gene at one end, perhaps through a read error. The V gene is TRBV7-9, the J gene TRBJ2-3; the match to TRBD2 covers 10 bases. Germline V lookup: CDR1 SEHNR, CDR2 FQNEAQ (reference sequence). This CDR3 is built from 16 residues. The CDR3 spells CTSSLVLAGDPDTQYF. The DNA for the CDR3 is TGTACCAGCAGCTTAGTCCTAGCGGGAGATCCAGATACGCAGTATTTT. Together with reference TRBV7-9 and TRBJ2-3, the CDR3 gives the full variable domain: DTGVSQNPRHKITKRGQNVTFRCDPISEHNRLYWYRQTLGQGPEFLTYFQNEAQLEKSRLLSDRFSAERPKGSFSTLEIQRTEQGDSAMYLCTSSLVLAGDPDTQYFGPGTRLTVL.

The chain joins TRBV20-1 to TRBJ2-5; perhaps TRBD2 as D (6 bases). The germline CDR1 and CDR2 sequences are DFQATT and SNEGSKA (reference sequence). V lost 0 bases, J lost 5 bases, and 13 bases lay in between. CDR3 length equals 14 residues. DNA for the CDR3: TGCAGTGCTAGAGATTTTACTAGCCCGGAGACCCAGTACTTC. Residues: CSARDFTSPETQYF.

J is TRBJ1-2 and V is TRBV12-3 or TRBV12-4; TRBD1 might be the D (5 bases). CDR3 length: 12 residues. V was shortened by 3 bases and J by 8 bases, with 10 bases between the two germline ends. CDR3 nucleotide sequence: TGTGCCAGCAGTTTGGGGGAAGGAGGCTACACCTTC. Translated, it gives CASSLGEGGYTF.

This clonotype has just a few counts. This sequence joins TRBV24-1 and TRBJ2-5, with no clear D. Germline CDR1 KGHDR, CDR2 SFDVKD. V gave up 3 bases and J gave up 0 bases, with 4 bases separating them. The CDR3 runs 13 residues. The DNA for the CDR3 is TGTGCCACCAGTGATGGGAACCAAGAGACCCAGTACTTC. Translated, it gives CATSDGNQETQYF.

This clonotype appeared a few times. Here the CDR3 reads CSAPFLVGGNTGELFF. The CDR3 region has the DNA TGCAGTGCCCCCTTTTTGGTGGGGGGGAACACCGGGGAGCTGTTTTTT. The chain couples TRBV20-1 to TRBJ2-2; TRBD2 might be the D (6 bases). Germline CDR1 reads DFQATT; CDR2 reads SNEGSKA (reference sequence). Deletions cut 6 bases from V and 1 base from J, with 18 bases between. This CDR3 has 16 residues.

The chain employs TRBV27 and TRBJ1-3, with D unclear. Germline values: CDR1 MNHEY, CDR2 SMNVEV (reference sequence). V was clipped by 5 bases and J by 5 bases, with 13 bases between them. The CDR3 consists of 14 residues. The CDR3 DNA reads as TGTGCCAGCAGTCCAGTCCCGACCAGAAACACCATATATTTT. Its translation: CASSPVPTRNTIYF.